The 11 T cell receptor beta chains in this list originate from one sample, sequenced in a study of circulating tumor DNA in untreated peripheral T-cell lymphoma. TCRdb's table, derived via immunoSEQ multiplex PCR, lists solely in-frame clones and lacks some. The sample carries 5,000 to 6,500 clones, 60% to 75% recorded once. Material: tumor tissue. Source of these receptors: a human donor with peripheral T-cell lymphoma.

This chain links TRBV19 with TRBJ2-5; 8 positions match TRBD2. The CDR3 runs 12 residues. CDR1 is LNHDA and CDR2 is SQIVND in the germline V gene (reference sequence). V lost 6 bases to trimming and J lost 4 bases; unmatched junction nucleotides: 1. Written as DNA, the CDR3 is TGTGCCAGTAGAGGGACTAGAGAGACCCAGTACTTC. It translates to CASRGTRETQYF.

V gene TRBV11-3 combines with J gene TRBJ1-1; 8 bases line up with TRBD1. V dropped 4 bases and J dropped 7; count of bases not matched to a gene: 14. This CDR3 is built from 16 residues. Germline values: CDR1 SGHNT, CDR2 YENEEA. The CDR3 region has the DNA TGTGCCAGCAGCTCGTCCGGGGTCAGGGGGCAGAGTGAAGCTTTCTTT. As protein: CASSSSGVRGQSEAFF.

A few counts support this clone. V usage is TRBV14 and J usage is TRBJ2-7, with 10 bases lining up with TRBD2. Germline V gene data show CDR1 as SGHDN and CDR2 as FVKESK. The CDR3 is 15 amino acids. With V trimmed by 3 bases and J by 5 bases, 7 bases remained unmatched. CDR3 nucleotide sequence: TGTGCCAGCAGCCACTTCGGACTAGCGGCGGACGAGCAGTACTTC. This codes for CASSHFGLAADEQYF. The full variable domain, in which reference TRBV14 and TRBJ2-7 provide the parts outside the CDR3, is EAGVTQFPSHSVIEKGQTVTLRCDPISGHDNLYWYRRVMGKEIKFLLHFVKESKQDESGMPNNRFLAERTGGTYSTLKVQPAELEDSGVYFCASSHFGLAADEQYFGPGTRLTVT.

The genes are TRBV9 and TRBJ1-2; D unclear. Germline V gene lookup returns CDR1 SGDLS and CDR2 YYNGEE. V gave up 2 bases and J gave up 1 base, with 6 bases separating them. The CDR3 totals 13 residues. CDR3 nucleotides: TGTGCCAGCAGCGTTTCGGATAACTATGGCTACACCTTC. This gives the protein CASSVSDNYGYTF.

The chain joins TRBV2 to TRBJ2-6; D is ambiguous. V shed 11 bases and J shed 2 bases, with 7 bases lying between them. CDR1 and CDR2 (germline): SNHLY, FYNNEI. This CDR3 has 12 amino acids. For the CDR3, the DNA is TGTGCCGGAAGAACTGGGGCCAACGTCCTGACTTTC. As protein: CAGRTGANVLTF.

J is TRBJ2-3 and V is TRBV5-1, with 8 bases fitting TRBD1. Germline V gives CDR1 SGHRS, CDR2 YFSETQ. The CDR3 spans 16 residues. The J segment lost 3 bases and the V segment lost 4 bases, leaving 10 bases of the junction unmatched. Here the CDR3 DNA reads TGCGCCAGCAGCCTGGACTCAGGGGGCGGGACAGATACGCAGTATTTT. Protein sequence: CASSLDSGGGTDTQYF.

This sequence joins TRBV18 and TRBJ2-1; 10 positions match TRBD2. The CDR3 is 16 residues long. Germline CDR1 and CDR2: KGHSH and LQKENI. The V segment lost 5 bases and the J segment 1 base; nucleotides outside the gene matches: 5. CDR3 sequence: CASSSELAGSYNEQFF. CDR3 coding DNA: TGTGCCAGCTCATCTGAACTAGCGGGATCCTACAATGAGCAGTTCTTC.

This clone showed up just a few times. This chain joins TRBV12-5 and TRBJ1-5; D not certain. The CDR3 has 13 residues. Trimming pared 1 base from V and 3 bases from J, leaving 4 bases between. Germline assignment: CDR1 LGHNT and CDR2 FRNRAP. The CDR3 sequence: CASGLAPNQPQHF. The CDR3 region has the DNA TGTGCTAGTGGTTTGGCCCCCAATCAGCCCCAGCATTTT. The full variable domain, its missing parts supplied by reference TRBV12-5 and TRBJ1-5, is DARVTQTPRHKVTEMGQEVTMRCQPILGHNTVFWYRQTMMQGLELLAYFRNRAPLDDSGMPKDRFSAEMPDATLATLKIQPSEPRDSAVYFCASGLAPNQPQHFGDGTRLSIL.

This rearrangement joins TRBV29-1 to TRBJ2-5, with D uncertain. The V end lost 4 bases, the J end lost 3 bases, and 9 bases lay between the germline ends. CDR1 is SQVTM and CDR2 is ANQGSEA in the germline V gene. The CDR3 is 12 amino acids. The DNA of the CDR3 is TGCAGCGTTGCTCGCGGAAAAGAGACCCAGTACTTC. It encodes CSVARGKETQYF.

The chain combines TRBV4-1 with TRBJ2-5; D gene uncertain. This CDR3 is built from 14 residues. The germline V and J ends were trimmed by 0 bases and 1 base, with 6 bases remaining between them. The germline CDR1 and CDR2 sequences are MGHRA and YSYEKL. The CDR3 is CASSQELSQETQYF. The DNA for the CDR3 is TGCGCCAGCAGCCAAGAATTGAGCCAAGAGACCCAGTACTTC.

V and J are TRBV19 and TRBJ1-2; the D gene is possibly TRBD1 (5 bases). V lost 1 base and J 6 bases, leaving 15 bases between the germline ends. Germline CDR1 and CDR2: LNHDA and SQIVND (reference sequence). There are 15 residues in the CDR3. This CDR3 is CASSIVPWQGDGYTF. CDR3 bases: TGTGCCAGTAGTATAGTCCCTTGGCAGGGAGATGGCTACACCTTC.